This T cell receptor beta chain comes out of a study of blood T cell repertoires in COVID-19. Study in general: Acute and convalescent COVID-19 specimens originated in the United States, Italy and Spain. T cells, B-cell-depleted T cells, or PBMCs supplied cDNA or gDNA.

Study processing details: Amplification from reference gene primers served as the basis for estimated nucleated cell counts. The protocol was immunoSEQ multiplex PCR, while the TCRdb copy is restricted to in-frame clones and leaves out a portion. V and J calls and clone size are copied from that table; D and trimming were computed from the DNA. The table has about 190,000 clones, approximately 84% seen once. This sequence was found in a woman between 65 and 79 years old with active or convalescent COVID-19. The sequenced sample consisted of peripheral blood.

The CDR3 DNA follows: TGCGCCAGCAGTGACAGGAGGCCCCCGAACACCGGGGAGCTGTTTTTT. Protein: CASSDRRPPNTGELFF. This chain uses TRBV23-1 with TRBJ2-2; tentative D call: TRBD1 (6 bases). TRBV23-1 is an ORF; its function is uncertain. Trimming left V 5 bases short and J 0 bases short, with 13 bases between. The CDR3 loop spans 16 amino acids.